These T cell receptor beta chains were read from a single sample in a study of shared clonotypes between healthy human individuals. Measured with immunoSEQ multiplex PCR; TCRdb has only the in-frame clones, and not every one. The data contain roughly 1,500,000 clones, roughly 98.5% of them singletons. Sequencing used naive CD4+ T cells sorted from blood. These receptors all come from a man aged 25 to 40 in good health. The CDR3 runs from the conserved cysteine through the conserved F or W. A D gene is named only where the DNA matches it firmly. A clone size is listed for some rows: how often the clone was seen (once, few, many), or a class if it is expanded.

>TRBV7-2|NA|NA|TRBJ2-7
TGTGCCAGCAGCCTCAAGGGGGAGGCCTACGAGCAGTACTTC
CASSLKGEAYEQYF
>TRBV29-1|NA|NA|TRBJ2-7
TGCAGCGTTGTACCCTCAGCCTACGAGCAGTACTTC
CSVVPSAYEQYF
>TRBV18|once|TRBD1|TRBJ1-2
TGTGCCAGCTCACCTCCCAAGACAGGGGGCGCAACAGGCTACACCTTC
CASSPPKTGGATGYTF
>TRBV18|NA|TRBD2|TRBJ2-1
TGTGCCAGCTCACCAGAAAGGATTAGCGGGAGGGATTTCTTC
CASSPERISGRDFF
>TRBV9|NA|NA|TRBJ1-1
TGTGCCAGCAGCGTTGGGGTGGGGTTGCCTTTCTTT
CASSVGVGLPFF
>TRBV15|NA|TRBD2|TRBJ2-6
TGTGCCACCAGCAGAGATTTCAGCGGGACTTGGTATGGGGCCAACGTCCTGACTTTC
CATSRDFSGTWYGANVLTF
>TRBV18|NA|NA|TRBJ2-7
TGTGCCAGCTCACCCGGTTTTGCGGTTGTTCGGTCCGAGCAGTACTTC
CASSPGFAVVRSEQYF
>TRBV2|NA|NA|TRBJ2-1
TGTGCCAGCAGGCAGGCCAACAATGAGCAGTTCTTC
CASRQANNEQFF
>TRBV6-6|NA|NA|TRBJ1-1
TGTGCCAGCAGTTCGACGCGAGGGGGTAACACTGAAGCTTTCTTT
CASSSTRGGNTEAFF
>TRBV28|NA|TRBD1|TRBJ2-7
TGTGCCAGCAGTAAACAGGGGGCTCTTGTCTACGAGCAGTACTTC
CASSKQGALVYEQYF
>TRBV28|NA|TRBD1|TRBJ1-2
TGTGCCAGCAGTCCCGGACAGGGATGGACGCGTTATGGCTACACCTTC
CASSPGQGWTRYGYTF
>TRBV6-6|once|TRBD1|TRBJ1-5
TGTGCCAGCACTTGGAGGGGACAGGGGGCGGTACAGCATTTT
CASTWRGQGAVQHF
>TRBV30|NA|NA|TRBJ1-1
TGTGCCTGGGCGGGAGGGACGAACACTGAAGCTTTCTTT
CAWAGGTNTEAFF
>TRBV5-8|once|NA|TRBJ2-6
TGTGCCAGCAGTGGCACCTTTTTACTCTCTGGGGCCAACGTCCTGACTTTC
CASSGTFLLSGANVLTF
>TRBV7-6|NA|TRBD2|TRBJ2-3
TGTGCCAGCAGCATAATAAGCGGGGGGCGGACAGATACGCAGTATTTT
CASSIISGGRTDTQYF
>TRBV6-5|NA|NA|TRBJ2-7
TGTGCCAGCAGCCTTATCGGACAGAGCTCCTACGAGCAGTACTTC
CASSLIGQSSYEQYF
>TRBV11-2|NA|NA|TRBJ2-1
TGTGCCAGCAGCATTCGGACCGCTGCCGCCTACAATGAGCAGTTCTTC
CASSIRTAAAYNEQFF
>TRBV5-1|NA|NA|TRBJ2-3
TGCGCCAGCAGCTTAGCAGATACGCAGTATTTT
CASSLADTQYF
>TRBV6-5|NA|NA|TRBJ2-6
TGTGCCAGCAGTTATGGGAGCTCTGGGGCCAACGTCCTGACTTTC
CASSYGSSGANVLTF
>TRBV7-8|NA|NA|TRBJ2-2
TGTGCCAGCAGCTTAACCCCACGTCCGAACACCGGGGAGCTGTTTTTT
CASSLTPRPNTGELFF
>TRBV18|NA|NA|TRBJ2-1
TGTGCCAGCTCACCACTTCCCTCCTACAATGAGCAGTTCTTC
CASSPLPSYNEQFF
>TRBV4-1|NA|NA|TRBJ2-1
TGCGCCAGCAGCGAACCAACAGGCCGAAGCTCCTACAATGAGCAGTTCTTC
CASSEPTGRSSYNEQFF
>TRBV2|NA|TRBD1|TRBJ2-1
TGTGCCAGCAGTGGGGGACAGTACAATGAGCAGTTCTTC
CASSGGQYNEQFF
>TRBV6-1|NA|NA|TRBJ2-3
TGTGCCAGCAGCCTTTGGTTAGGGTCGCAGTATTTT
CASSLWLGSQYF
>TRBV9|once|NA|TRBJ2-3
TGTGCCAGCAGCCCAGTTGGCGGTCCTAGCACAGATACGCAGTATTTT
CASSPVGGPSTDTQYF
>TRBV15|NA|NA|TRBJ1-5
TGTGCCACCAGCAGAGATTCCGGCAGAATTATTCTCCAGCCCCAGCATTTT
CATSRDSGRIILQPQHF
>TRBV30|NA|NA|TRBJ1-1
TGTGCCTGGAGTGTACTATGGCACCGTGAAGCTTTCTTT
CAWSVLWHREAFF
>TRBV7-9|once|NA|TRBJ2-3
TGTGCCAGCAGCTCAAGAAAACCACTAACCACAGATACGCAGTATTTT
CASSSRKPLTTDTQYF
>TRBV14|NA|NA|TRBJ2-5
TGTGCCAGCAGCCAACGGGTGTGGGGGCCCGAAGGGGAGACCCAGTACTTC
CASSQRVWGPEGETQYF
>TRBV9|NA|TRBD2|TRBJ2-7
TGTGCCAGCAGCGCCAGCGGGGCTTCCTACGAGCAGTACTTC
CASSASGASYEQYF
>TRBV6-5|NA|TRBD1|TRBJ1-3
TGTGCCAGCGCACTAACAGGGGACTCTGGAAACACCATATATTTT
CASALTGDSGNTIYF
>TRBV10-1|NA|NA|TRBJ2-7
TGCGCCAGCAGTGTTGCGGGACAAGGCCCCGCCGAGCAGTACTTC
CASSVAGQGPAEQYF
>TRBV28|NA|NA|TRBJ1-1
TGTGCCAGCAGCCCCCTCGGCGCCTACACTGAAGCTTTCTTT
CASSPLGAYTEAFF
>TRBV18|NA|NA|TRBJ2-1
TGTGCCAGCTCACCCCTGGGACTCCTCTACAATGAGCAGTTCTTC
CASSPLGLLYNEQFF
>TRBV12-5|NA|TRBD2|TRBJ2-1
TGTGCTAGTGGTTCCCACCCTTGGGGGGGTTCTATCTACAATGAGCAGTTCTTC
CASGSHPWGGSIYNEQFF
>TRBV5-6|NA|TRBD1|TRBJ1-2
TGTGCCAGCAGCTTGACAGGGGGCCTCTATGGCTACACCTTC
CASSLTGGLYGYTF
>TRBV20-1|NA|NA|TRBJ2-1
TGCAGTGCTCGGGCCGACAATGAGCAGTTCTTC
CSARADNEQFF
>TRBV19|once|TRBD1|TRBJ1-1
TGTGCCACGACGACAGGGATAGACACTGAAGCTTTCTTT
CATTTGIDTEAFF
>TRBV9|NA|NA|TRBJ2-1
TGTGCCAGCAGCGTAGCGGGACTGAGCAATGAGCAGTTCTTC
CASSVAGLSNEQFF
>TRBV4-1|NA|NA|TRBJ2-2
TGCGCCAGCAGCCCTTTTAACACCGGGGAGCTGTTTTTT
CASSPFNTGELFF
>TRBV7-9|NA|TRBD1|TRBJ2-7
TGTGCCAGCAGCTTAGCCGGACAGGGTGGGCGCTACGAGCAGTACTTC
CASSLAGQGGRYEQYF
>TRBV2|NA|NA|TRBJ2-1
TGTGCCAGCAGTGGGGGAACAGCGTTGGGATACAATGAGCAGTTCTTC
CASSGGTALGYNEQFF
>TRBV7-9|NA|NA|TRBJ2-5
TGTGCCAGCAGCTCTGGGGTGTATTTCGAGACCCAGTACTTC
CASSSGVYFETQYF
>TRBV6-5|NA|NA|TRBJ1-2
TGTGCCAGCAGCCAAGGGGTTAGGACTTCTGGCTACACCTTC
CASSQGVRTSGYTF